This TCR beta chain originates from a study of T cell responses to AZD1222 COVID-19 vaccine. On this clone itself: Its antigen is not identified.

Whole-study results and caveats: Spike-specific TCR repertoires showed rising breadth and depth after two AZD1222 doses.

Assay used: immunoSEQ multiplex PCR; TCRdb lists only in-frame clones, some missing. The sample has fewer than 120,000 clones, 85% to 95% seen once. The CDR3 runs to 15 residues. CDR1 is MNHNS and CDR2 is SASEGT in the germline V gene. Trimming removed 0 bases from V and 6 bases from J, with 14 bases in between. This specimen consisted of peripheral blood, obtained on day 0 of AZD1222 vaccination. The gene calls are TRBV6-1 and TRBJ1-2, with D tentatively TRBD1 (6 bases). The receptor comes from an adult in good health. In nucleotides, the CDR3 is TGTGCCAGCAGTGAAGCTGGGGGGCGAAATAATGGCTACACCTTC. It translates to CASSEAGGRNNGYTF.